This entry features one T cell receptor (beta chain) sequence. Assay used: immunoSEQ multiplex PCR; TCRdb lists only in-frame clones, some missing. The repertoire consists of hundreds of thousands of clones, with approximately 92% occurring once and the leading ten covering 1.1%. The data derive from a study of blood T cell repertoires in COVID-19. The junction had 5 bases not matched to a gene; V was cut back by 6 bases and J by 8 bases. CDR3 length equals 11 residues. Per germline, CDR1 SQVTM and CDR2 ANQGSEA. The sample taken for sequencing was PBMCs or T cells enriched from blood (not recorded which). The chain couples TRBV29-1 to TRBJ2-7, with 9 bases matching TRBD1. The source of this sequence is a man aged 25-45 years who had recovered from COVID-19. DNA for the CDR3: TGCAGCGTCGGGGACAGGGAGCAGCAGTACTTC. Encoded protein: CSVGDREQQYF.